The 26 T cell receptor beta chains below come from one sample, sequenced in a study of cytomegalovirus exposure and HLA in healthy donors. The PCR was carried out with 60 Vbeta primers and 13 Jbeta primers. This table comes from immunoSEQ multiplex PCR, and its TCRdb copy is limited to in-frame clones, with some not included. The data contain over 250,000 clones, approximately 90% of them seen just once; the ten biggest clones take up around 4.2%. Sequencing used PBMCs. These receptors all stem from a middle-aged man in good health and CMV-seropositive.

The chain recombines TRBV29-1 with TRBJ2-1; D not resolved. The CDR3 covers 10 residues. The V gene's germline CDR1 is SQVTM and CDR2 ANQGSEA. Trimming removed 3 bases from V and 9 bases from J, with 6 bases in between. CDR3 bases: TGCAGCGTTGACCTAGGTGAGCAGTTCTTC. Translation: CSVDLGEQFF.

The rearrangement joins TRBV11-3 to TRBJ2-1; 9 nucleotides agree with TRBD2. After removal of 5 bases from V and 6 bases from J, the junction contained 11 bases not matched to a gene. The CDR3 has 16 residues. The germline gives CDR1 SGHNT, CDR2 YENEEA. CDR3 DNA: TGTGCCAGCAGCACCCTCTCCGGGACTAGCAGCAATGAGCAGTTCTTC. Its protein product is CASSTLSGTSSNEQFF.

The V gene is TRBV10-1, the J gene TRBJ2-7; the match to TRBD2 covers 9 bases. Looked up from germline, CDR1 is WNHNN and CDR2 is SYGVQD (reference sequence). This CDR3 comprises 18 residues. With 0 bases clipped from V and 3 bases from J, the junction kept 12 bases outside the gene matches. CDR3 DNA sequence: TGCGCCAGCAGTGAGTCTTGCGGGACTAGCTTCGGTCGCTACGAGCAGTACTTC. Translating it yields CASSESCGTSFGRYEQYF.

The chain couples TRBV11-2 to TRBJ2-7; 10 positions match TRBD2. The V segment lost 6 bases and the J segment 3 bases; nucleotides outside the gene matches: 8. The CDR3 consists of 15 residues. Per germline, CDR1 SGHAT and CDR2 FQNNGV. CDR3 nucleotide sequence: TGTGCCAGCAGTCCAAGCGGGAGGGCTCTCTACGAGCAGTACTTC. Translating it yields CASSPSGRALYEQYF.

Comment on this clone: Different DNA sequences within this sample yield the same CDR3. V gene TRBV27 combines with J gene TRBJ2-1; TRBD1 is a possible D gene (6 bases). The CDR3 totals 15 residues. Deletions cut 5 bases from V and 0 bases from J, with 11 bases between. Germline loops: CDR1 MNHEY, CDR2 SMNVEV (reference sequence). In DNA form, the CDR3 reads TGTGCCAGCAGTCTCACAGGGAACTCCTACAATGAGCAGTTCTTC. It specifies CASSLTGNSYNEQFF.

The rearrangement joins TRBV7-9 to TRBJ2-2, with TRBD2 matching over 12 bases. Germline V CDR1 and CDR2: SEHNR, FQNEAQ (reference sequence). The CDR3 consists of 16 residues. V shed 7 bases, J shed 1 base, and the junction held 4 bases outside the gene matches. The CDR3 sequence is CASKQLAGGNTGELFF. In DNA, the CDR3 is TGTGCCAGCAAGCAACTAGCGGGAGGGAACACCGGGGAGCTGTTTTTT.

V usage is TRBV18 and J usage is TRBJ2-7; 9 bases map to TRBD1. CDR1 KGHSH and CDR2 LQKENI come from the germline V gene. Losses at the gene ends were 3 bases for V and 9 bases for J; bases not matched to a gene: 6. This CDR3 has 13 residues. The CDR3, as DNA: TGTGCCAGCTCACCGAGGACAGGGGAAGGGCAGTACTTC. Its protein is CASSPRTGEGQYF.

V and J are TRBV7-6 and TRBJ2-5; a weak D match, TRBD2 (6 bases). With 2 bases removed from V and 5 bases from J, the gap between germline ends came to 6 bases. CDR3 size: 12 residues. In germline, CDR1 is SGHVS, CDR2 FNYEAQ. The CDR3 region is CASSLSGETQYF. In nucleotides, the CDR3 is TGTGCCAGCAGCTTAAGCGGGGAGACCCAGTACTTC.

The rearrangement joins TRBV6-4 to TRBJ1-1; 7 nucleotides line up with TRBD1. Germline V gene lookup returns CDR1 MRHNA and CDR2 SNTAGT. This CDR3 comprises 14 residues. J gave up 0 bases and V 6 bases, and 4 bases lay outside the gene matches. CDR3 in amino acids: CASRATGLNTEAFF. As DNA, the CDR3 is TGTGCCAGCAGGGCGACAGGGTTGAACACTGAAGCTTTCTTT.

V is TRBV7-6 and J is TRBJ2-2; D unresolved. From germline, CDR1 is SGHVS and CDR2 FNYEAQ. With 0 bases removed from V and 1 base from J, the gap between germline ends came to 6 bases. The CDR3 length is 15 residues. The CDR3 region is CASSLAPGNTGELFF. CDR3 coding DNA: TGTGCCAGCAGCTTAGCGCCAGGGAACACCGGGGAGCTGTTTTTT.

In this sample, this clone turned up a few times. V gene TRBV11-2 combines with J gene TRBJ2-1, with 11 bases lining up with TRBD2. CDR3 length: 15 amino acids. The junction had 3 bases not matched to a gene; V was cut back by 5 bases and J by 3 bases. Germline V CDR1 and CDR2: SGHAT, FQNNGV. DNA of the CDR3: TGTGCCAGCAGCCGCGGGACTAGCGGCTACAATGAGCAGTTCTTC. It translates to CASSRGTSGYNEQFF.

The rearrangement uses TRBV5-1 and TRBJ1-4, with a weak D call TRBD1 (6 bases). This CDR3 has 15 amino acids. Trimming stripped 4 bases from V and 8 bases from J, with 18 bases between. Per germline, CDR1 SGHRS and CDR2 YFSETQ. DNA of the CDR3: TGCGCCAGCAGCAGTAACAGGGAAGTCGAAGAAAAACTGTTTTTT. It translates to CASSSNREVEEKLFF.

The chain links TRBV7-6 to TRBJ2-7; a weak D match, TRBD1 (5 bases). This CDR3 contains 13 residues. Trimming removed 5 bases at V and 2 bases at J, with 10 bases between. CDR1 SGHVS and CDR2 FNYEAQ come from the germline V gene. The CDR3 sequence is CASSMRQTYEQYF. CDR3 sequence (DNA): TGTGCCAGCAGCATGAGACAGACCTACGAGCAGTACTTC.

The chain uses TRBV5-1 and TRBJ2-1; 8 bases are shared with TRBD2. Looked up from germline, CDR1 is SGHRS and CDR2 is YFSETQ. J gave up 6 bases and V 3 bases, and 8 bases lay outside the gene matches. The CDR3 loop spans 15 amino acids. CDR3 region: CASSSLGTSTNEQFF. For the CDR3, the DNA is TGCGCCAGCAGCTCCCTCGGGACTAGTACCAATGAGCAGTTCTTC.

V is TRBV19 and J is TRBJ1-1; tentatively, D is TRBD1 (5 bases). V was pared by 4 bases and J by 5 bases, with 17 bases between. Per the germline V gene, CDR1 is LNHDA and CDR2 is SQIVND (reference sequence). The CDR3 length is 15 residues. The CDR3 region is CASSTVGGGGTEAFF. The CDR3, as DNA: TGTGCCAGTAGTACTGTCGGGGGAGGAGGTACTGAAGCTTTCTTT.

This chain joins TRBV18 and TRBJ1-1, with D hard to call. CDR1 and CDR2 (germline): KGHSH, LQKENI. The CDR3 runs to 14 residues. Trimming shortened V by 6 bases and J by 0 bases, and 11 bases separated the two germline ends. The CDR3 DNA is TGTGCCAGCTCCCGGGGAAACATGAACACTGAAGCTTTCTTT. Translating it yields CASSRGNMNTEAFF.

This chain links TRBV19 with TRBJ2-3, with a weak D call TRBD2 (5 bases). This CDR3 has 15 residues. V lost 1 base and J 4 bases, leaving 12 bases between the germline ends. The germline CDR1 and CDR2 sequences are LNHDA and SQIVND (reference sequence). The CDR3 nucleotides read TGTGCCAGTAGTATAGGTTTCGGGGATTCAGATACGCAGTATTTT. Its translation is CASSIGFGDSDTQYF.

The chain combines TRBV4-1 with TRBJ2-7; 11 bases align to TRBD2. This CDR3 has 15 amino acids. Germline values: CDR1 MGHRA, CDR2 YSYEKL. Losses at the gene ends were 3 bases for V and 5 bases for J; bases not matched to a gene: 6. The CDR3 spells CASSQKVAGGDEQYF. CDR3 DNA: TGCGCCAGCAGCCAGAAGGTAGCGGGAGGGGACGAGCAGTACTTC.

The chain has TRBV5-1 and TRBJ2-7; the D gene is possibly TRBD2 (5 bases). This CDR3 has 14 amino acids. Trimming took off 4 bases at V and 2 bases at J, with 13 bases between the two ends. Germline CDR1 SGHRS, CDR2 YFSETQ. CDR3 DNA: TGCGCCAGCAGCGTCCAAGACGGGACCTACGAGCAGTACTTC. Encoded protein: CASSVQDGTYEQYF.

V and J are TRBV5-4 and TRBJ2-7; D may be TRBD1 (6 bases). Per germline, CDR1 SGHNT and CDR2 YYREEE (reference sequence). V lost 2 bases, J lost 2 bases, and 8 bases lay in between. The CDR3 length is 13 residues. CDR3 protein: CASSFNRAYEQYF. CDR3 DNA: TGTGCCAGCAGCTTTAACAGGGCCTACGAGCAGTACTTC.

This clone was observed once. The V gene is TRBV5-1, the J gene TRBJ2-7; D possibly corresponds to TRBD1 (5 bases). This CDR3 is 15 amino acids long. V was pared by 7 bases and J by 0 bases, with 17 bases between. Per germline, CDR1 SGHRS and CDR2 YFSETQ. CDR3 nucleotide sequence: TGCGCCAGCCGTACGATGGGGCTATTCTCCTACGAGCAGTACTTC. Translated: CASRTMGLFSYEQYF.

The chain uses TRBV4-2 and TRBJ2-7; possible D gene TRBD1, 5 bases. Germline V lookup: CDR1 LGHNA, CDR2 YNFKEQ. The V and J ends lost 0 bases and 3 bases respectively, with 6 bases between them. The CDR3 extends over 13 amino acids. In DNA, the CDR3 is TGTGCCAGCAGCCAAGATCAGGGCTACGAGCAGTACTTC. Translation: CASSQDQGYEQYF.

In nucleotides, the CDR3 is TGTGCCAGCAGCATCAGGGGTGACAGGGGGCCCCTTTTTAGCACCGGGGAGCTGTTTTTT. Its protein is CASSIRGDRGPLFSTGELFF. V and J are TRBV2 and TRBJ2-2, with TRBD1 identical over 10 bases. The V gene's germline CDR1 is SNHLY and CDR2 FYNNEI. V lost 6 bases, J lost 4 bases, and 20 bases stayed unmatched. This CDR3 is 20 amino acids long.

This clone is a singleton in its sample. The CDR3 spells CASRPSGRGEDTQYF. The DNA of the CDR3 is TGTGCCAGTAGACCTAGCGGGAGGGGGGAAGATACGCAGTATTTT. V is TRBV19 and J is TRBJ2-3, with TRBD2 matching over 12 bases. Per germline, CDR1 LNHDA and CDR2 SQIVND (reference sequence). The CDR3 covers 15 residues. Trimming removed 6 bases from V and 5 bases from J; junction bases left unmatched: 6. The full variable domain, with the rest looked up from reference TRBV19 and TRBJ2-3, is DGGITQSPKYLFRKEGQNVTLSCEQNLNHDAMYWYRQDPGQGLRLIYYSQIVNDFQKGDIAEGYSVSREKKESFPLTVTSAQKNPTAFYLCASRPSGRGEDTQYFGPGTRLTVL.

The chain couples TRBV4-1 to TRBJ2-1; 7 bases align to TRBD2. The germline CDR1 and CDR2 sequences are MGHRA and YSYEKL. V lost 4 bases, J lost 2 bases, and 2 bases stayed unmatched. The CDR3 totals 14 residues. CDR3 region: CASSRDYTYNEQFF. The CDR3 DNA reads as TGCGCCAGCAGCCGGGACTACACCTACAATGAGCAGTTCTTC.

This clone was recorded a few times. The genes are TRBV30 and TRBJ2-3, with 7 bases fitting TRBD1. Germline CDR1 reads GTSNPN; CDR2 reads SVGIG (reference sequence). The CDR3 covers 12 residues. The ends lost 8 bases at V and 1 base at J; junction bases unmatched: 3. DNA for the CDR3: TGTGCCCGCGGACAGGGCACAGATACGCAGTATTTT. This codes for CARGQGTDTQYF.